These 10 T cell receptor beta chains were sequenced from one sample in a study of T cell repertoires in cytomegalovirus infection. Each CDR3 protein gets one entry after TCRdb re-called the reads with MiXCR. The sample shows 800,000 to 950,000 distinct CDR3 sequences, about 30% of them seen only once. Which antigens these TCRs recognize remains unknown. Source: cultured CD8+ T cells from PBMCs, taken from culture after CMV antigen stimulation. These receptors originate from a human donor in good health (CMV status not recorded). Some clones in this sample may be carry-over from other donors' samples.

The genes are TRBV20-1 and TRBJ2-1; D gene uncertain. The CDR3 consists of 14 residues. V lost 4 bases and J 0 bases, leaving 10 bases between the germline ends. Per germline, CDR1 DFQATT and CDR2 SNEGSKA (reference sequence). CDR3 protein: CSAIESPSYNEQFF. Written as DNA, the CDR3 is TGCAGTGCTATAGAGAGTCCCTCCTACAATGAGCAGTTCTTC.

A few counts support this clonotype. The chain has TRBV7-3 and TRBJ2-1; 9 nucleotides match TRBD1. Germline CDR1 reads SGHTA; CDR2 reads FQGTGA. V was clipped by 4 bases and J by 5 bases; unmatched bases: 6. The CDR3 contains 15 residues. Written as DNA, the CDR3 is TGTGCCAGCAGCTCCGGGACAGGGCTAAACAATGAGCAGTTCTTC. It yields the protein CASSSGTGLNNEQFF.

Comments on this clonotype: The missing conserved phenylalanine or tryptophan at the end of this CDR3 makes a read error likely. V usage is TRBV7-2 and J usage is TRBJ1-6, with D possibly matching TRBD1 (5 bases). Trimming removed 1 base from V and 5 bases from J, with 12 bases in between. The CDR3 sequence is 16 residues long. Per the germline V gene, CDR1 is SGHTA and CDR2 is FQGNSA. In nucleotides, the CDR3 is TGTGCCAGCAGCTTAGAGGGGACGGCTAATAATTCACCCCTCCACTCT. This gives the protein CASSLEGTANNSPLHS.

The chain joins TRBV11-2 to TRBJ2-1; TRBD2 agrees at 16 bases. The germline CDR1 and CDR2 sequences are SGHAT and FQNNGV. The CDR3 runs 18 residues. The ends lost 2 bases at V and 7 bases at J; junction bases unmatched: 8. CDR3 DNA: TGTGCCAGCAGCTTACCGGGACTAGCGGGGGGGCTGGGAAATGAGCAGTTCTTC. This encodes CASSLPGLAGGLGNEQFF.

This clonotype was detected a few times. The chain joins TRBV14 to TRBJ2-4; 8 positions match TRBD1. The V and J ends lost 3 bases and 8 bases, in that order; junction bases with no gene match: 3. Germline CDR1 SGHDN, CDR2 FVKESK. This CDR3 spans 13 amino acids. CDR3 bases: TGTGCCAGCAGCCACTACAGGGGGGACATTCAGTACTTC. Protein product: CASSHYRGDIQYF.

The sample holds many counts of this clonotype. The chain couples TRBV4-1 to TRBJ2-5; a possible D gene is TRBD2 (5 bases). The CDR3 is 15 amino acids. Per germline, CDR1 MGHRA and CDR2 YSYEKL. With 0 bases removed from V and 5 bases from J, the gap between germline ends came to 13 bases. CDR3 coding DNA: TGCGCCAGCAGCCAAGAGCCGAGGGAGACGGAGACCCAGTACTTC. As protein: CASSQEPRETETQYF.

This clonotype showed up many times. The chain is built from TRBV2 and TRBJ2-5; D gene ambiguous. Germline assignment: CDR1 SNHLY and CDR2 FYNNEI. The CDR3 has 13 amino acids. The V end lost 1 base, the J end lost 3 bases, and 6 bases lay between the germline ends. The CDR3 loop reads CASSEGLEETQYF. In DNA, the CDR3 is TGTGCCAGCAGTGAAGGACTCGAAGAGACCCAGTACTTC.

The rearrangement uses TRBV6-5 and TRBJ2-3; no clear D gene. Germline values: CDR1 MNHEY, CDR2 SVGAGI. The germline V and J ends were trimmed by 6 bases and 4 bases, with 11 bases remaining between them. The CDR3 extends over 13 amino acids. CDR3 in DNA: TGTGCCAGCAGCAAATTGTCTTCAGATACGCAGTATTTT. Amino acids: CASSKLSSDTQYF.

The chain employs TRBV15 and TRBJ2-1; D possibly matches TRBD1 or TRBD2 (5 bases each). Germline loops: CDR1 LNHNV, CDR2 YYDKDF (reference sequence). V was trimmed by 8 bases and J by 7 bases, leaving 9 bases between them. The CDR3 is 11 amino acids. Here the CDR3 DNA reads TGTGCCACCCGGGACGTGAATGAGCAGTTCTTC. This gives the protein CATRDVNEQFF.

V and J are TRBV4-3 and TRBJ1-1; D not certain. Between the trimmed V and J ends, which lost 0 bases and 1 base, there was a span of 6 bases. The CDR3 covers 14 residues. The germline V gene encodes CDR1 LGHNA and CDR2 YSLEER. CDR3 nucleotides: TGCGCCAGCAGCCAAGAATATAGGAACACTGAAGCTTTCTTT. As protein: CASSQEYRNTEAFF.